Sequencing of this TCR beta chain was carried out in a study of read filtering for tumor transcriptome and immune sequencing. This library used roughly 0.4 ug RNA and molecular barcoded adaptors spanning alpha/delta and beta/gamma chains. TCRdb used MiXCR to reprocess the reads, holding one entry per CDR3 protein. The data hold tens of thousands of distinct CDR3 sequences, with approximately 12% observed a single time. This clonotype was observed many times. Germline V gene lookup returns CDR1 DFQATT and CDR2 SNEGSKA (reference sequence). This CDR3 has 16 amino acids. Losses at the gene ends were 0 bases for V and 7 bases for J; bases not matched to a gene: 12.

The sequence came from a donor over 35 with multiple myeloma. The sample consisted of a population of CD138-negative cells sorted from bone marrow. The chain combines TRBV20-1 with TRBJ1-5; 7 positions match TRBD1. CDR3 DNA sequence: TGCAGTGCTAGAGACTCGACAGGGCGCAGGGACCAGCCCCAGCATTTT. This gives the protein CSARDSTGRRDQPQHF.